This T cell receptor (beta chain) was sequenced during a study of T-cell memory formation after mild COVID-19 (dated by TCRdb to the early 2020s). Background for the entire study: TCR sequence clusters from the two donors were found to be largely donor specific. In two donors, T-cell clones that expanded and contracted after mild COVID-19 were tracked by sequencing TCRalpha and TCRbeta repertoires over time. The cohort comprised two young, previously healthy adult volunteers, one female and one male.

For sequencing, an Illumina NovaSeq 6000 was employed. TCRalpha and TCRbeta cDNA libraries were built by 5'RACE with constant-segment primers, adding sample barcodes and unique molecular identifiers. RNA was extracted from every sample with Trizol reagent. Library amplification was performed in two PCR steps, and a second sample barcode and Illumina TruSeq adapters were introduced in the second step. The libraries were sequenced on an Illumina NovaSeq using 2 x 150 bp paired-end reads. The source study handled its data this way. The reads were demultiplexed and collapsed into UMI-guided consensus sequences using migec v1.2.7. Using mixcr v2.1.11, the UMI consensuses were aligned to TRA and TRB V and J templates and assembled into clonotypes. Clonotypes were classified as expanded or contracted when called significant by both edgeR and NoisET, with noise models trained on biological replicates. For edgeR calls, a false discovery rate-adjusted p below 0.01 and a log2 fold-change threshold of 1 were applied. As an exploratory analysis of dynamics, max-normalized trajectories of the 1000 most abundant clonotypes were examined by PCA with hierarchical clustering. Each responding clone was given a CD4 or CD8 phenotype based on the CD4+ and CD8+ repertoires, which had been sequenced separately. The public reads were run again by TCRdb, first through fastp at Q25 and then through MiXCR, and only productive beta chains were kept. CDR3 protein sequences are deduplicated, and each keeps its most common genes and DNA. For this entry, the V and J calls and clone size follow TCRdb and not the study's own pipeline. This sample holds 400,000 to 500,000 distinct CDR3 sequences; 15% to 25% were observed only once. The ten largest clones represent about 8.8% of the sample.

V lost 2 bases and J lost 4 bases; the stretch between them is 8 bases long. The germline V gene gives CDR1 as SGHTA and CDR2 as FQGTGA. Counted from cysteine to phenylalanine, this CDR3 has 13 amino acids. Only the CDR3 part of the read is kept: 39 bases, read in frame from the first base. What the research found in general, with its limitations: Contracting CD4+ clones were found mainly in CM and EM memory subsets, while CD8+ clones were enriched in EMRA. The second-wave clones that peaked on day 37 were not confirmed to be SARS-CoV-2 specific. Clones that contracted from day 15 to 85 showed balanced CD4/CD8 phenotypes, whereas a second wave of clones that expanded from day 15 to 37 leaned towards CD4+. The study included only a couple of mild cases, and larger cohorts that include severe cases with pre-infection samples were judged to be necessary. Some responding clones were detected in pre-infection memory, suggesting pre-existing cross-reactive memory T cells joined the SARS-CoV-2 response.

PBMCs were isolated by Ficoll-Paque density gradient centrifugation. On this clonotype: The antigen this receptor binds is unknown. No much larger clonotype is one base removed from it; base qualities were not supplied.

Source material: PBMCs or a T cell subset sorted from them (not recorded which). The receptor's source is an adult woman who had mild COVID-19 (a few samples of this study predate the infection). The sample titles of this study are shuffled in the database, so cell type and time point are left out; the donor was told from shared clones. The chain is made from TRBV7-3 and TRBJ1-1, with no reliable assignment of the D segment. The encoded CDR3 is CASSLDQSTEAFF. Here is the DNA: TGTGCCAGCAGCTTAGACCAGTCCACTGAAGCTTTCTTT. The reference TRBV7-3 and TRBJ1-1 proteins fill in what lies around the CDR3, so the full variable domain reads GAGVSQTPSNKVTEKGKYVELRCDPISGHTALYWYRQSLGQGPEFLIYFQGTGAADDSGLPNDRFFAVRPEGSVSTLKIQRTERGDSAVYLCASSLDQSTEAFFGQGTRLTVV.